These 30 T cell receptor beta chains came from one sample sequenced in a study of identical twins. TCRdb ran MiXCR on the 5' RACE reads and lists one entry per CDR3 protein. The sample yields about 280,000 distinct CDR3 sequences, about 8.1% seen once. The data were also submitted as part of a second study, on yellow fever vaccine responses in identical twins.

The sequencing input was memory (CD45RO+) T cells sorted from blood. Source of these receptors: a woman under 30 in good health.

The table lists this clonotype with many counts. The gene calls are TRBV3-1 and TRBJ2-1; TRBD2 agrees at 11 bases. Germline loops: CDR1 LGHDT, CDR2 YNNKEL (reference sequence). V was pared by 6 bases and J by 7 bases, with 2 bases of the junction left unmatched. The CDR3 loop spans 13 amino acids. The CDR3 nucleotides read TGTGCCAGCAGACCTAGCGGGGGGAATGAGCAGTTCTTC. It translates to CASRPSGGNEQFF.

This clonotype was counted a few times. The V and J genes are TRBV24-1 and TRBJ2-1; 10 bases line up with TRBD2. The V segment lost 1 base and the J segment 7 bases; nucleotides outside the gene matches: 6. CDR3 length equals 16 residues. Germline V CDR1 and CDR2: KGHDR, SFDVKD. As DNA, the CDR3 is TGTGCCACCAGTGATTTCCTAGCGGGAGAGAAGAATGAGCAGTTCTTC. Its protein product is CATSDFLAGEKNEQFF.

This clonotype was seen a few times. This chain connects TRBV12-2 to TRBJ1-2; TRBD1 is taken as the D call from the table, unchecked against the DNA. TRBV12-2 is marked as a pseudogene. The length of the CDR3 is 15 residues. CDR3 sequence: CASRLAAGGSYGYTF. CDR3 DNA: TGTGCAAGTCGCTTAGCGGCAGGGGGCAGCTATGGCTACACCTTC.

At least ten counts were recorded for this clonotype. CDR3 sequence reads: CASRPSSGNTIYF. Written as DNA, the CDR3 is TGTGCCAGCAGACCGAGCTCTGGAAACACCATATATTTT. This chain connects TRBV12-3 or TRBV12-4 to TRBJ1-3; no clear D. The CDR3 is 13 residues long. Trimming pared 6 bases from V and 0 bases from J, leaving 6 bases between.

This clonotype has a count of ten or more. The chain uses TRBV5-1 and TRBJ2-1, with TRBD2 matching over 10 bases. Unmatched junction bases numbered 3, after V lost 0 bases and J lost 9 bases. The germline gives CDR1 SGHRS, CDR2 YFSETQ. CDR3 size: 14 residues. The chain's CDR3 is CASSLGLAGAEQFF. CDR3 nucleotides: TGCGCCAGCAGCTTGGGGCTAGCGGGAGCTGAGCAGTTCTTC.

The chain has TRBV20-1 and TRBJ2-7; TRBD1 agrees at 10 bases. CDR3 length equals 16 residues. J gave up 3 bases and V 1 base, and 9 bases lay outside the gene matches. The germline gives CDR1 DFQATT, CDR2 SNEGSKA (reference sequence). CDR3: CSARALRQGADYEQYF. The CDR3, as DNA: TGCAGTGCTAGAGCTCTCCGACAGGGGGCCGACTACGAGCAGTACTTC.

CDR3 residues: CASSDPGTSGEKLFF. CDR3 DNA sequence: TGTGCCAGCAGTGACCCCGGGACGAGCGGTGAAAAACTGTTTTTT. The V call is TRBV25-1, the J call TRBJ1-4; possibly TRBD1 for D (5 bases). Germline CDR1 MGHDK, CDR2 SYGVNS. The CDR3 length is 15 residues. V lost 3 bases, J lost 7 bases, and 15 bases lay in between. Using reference TRBV25-1 and TRBJ1-4 for the parts outside the CDR3, the full variable domain is EADIYQTPRYLVIGTGKKITLECSQTMGHDKMYWYQQDPGMELHLIHYSYGVNSTEKGDLSSESTVSRIRTEHFPLTLESARPSHTSQYLCASSDPGTSGEKLFFGSGTQLSVL.

Many counts were recorded for this clonotype. This chain uses TRBV14 with TRBJ1-3; D uncertain. V shed 4 bases and J shed 1 base, with 5 bases lying between them. CDR3 length: 13 residues. Germline-derived CDR1 and CDR2 are SGHDN and FVKESK. CDR3 residues: CASSRRSGNTIYF. Written as DNA, the CDR3 is TGTGCCAGCAGCCGAAGGTCTGGAAACACCATATATTTT.

The rearrangement joins TRBV14 to TRBJ2-1, with 8 bases aligning to TRBD1. This CDR3 is built from 18 residues. With V trimmed by 4 bases and J by 0 bases, 11 bases remained unmatched. Germline-derived CDR1 and CDR2 are SGHDN and FVKESK. The CDR3 region has the DNA TGTGCCAGCAGCCTACAGGGGGGAAGTGCGGGCTCCTACAATGAGCAGTTCTTC. Amino acid sequence: CASSLQGGSAGSYNEQFF.

In its sample, this clonotype was seen many times. V and J are TRBV4-2 and TRBJ2-1, with TRBD2 matching over 8 bases. The trim removed 0 bases at V and 4 bases at J, leaving 5 bases unmatched. The CDR3 totals 16 residues. The germline CDR1 and CDR2 sequences are LGHNA and YNFKEQ. The CDR3 region has the DNA TGTGCCAGCAGCCAAGAAGGGGTAGCGGGGTACAATGAGCAGTTCTTC. Translating gives CASSQEGVAGYNEQFF.

This clonotype was detected many times. The chain links TRBV10-3 to TRBJ2-7; no clear D gene. CDR3 length equals 12 residues. Per germline, CDR1 ENHRY and CDR2 SYGVKD. V lost 8 bases, J lost 7 bases, and 15 bases lay in between. CDR3 protein: CAISTNNWEQYV. CDR3 sequence (DNA): TGTGCCATCTCGACAAATAACTGGGAGCAGTACGTC.

This clonotype was observed a few times. The chain couples TRBV15 to TRBJ1-1; D ambiguous. Germline V gene lookup returns CDR1 LNHNV and CDR2 YYDKDF (reference sequence). Between the trimmed V and J ends, which lost 1 base and 5 bases, there was a span of 11 bases. The CDR3 has 14 amino acids. The chain's CDR3 is CATSRVVGWTEAFF. The DNA of the CDR3 is TGTGCCACCAGCAGAGTAGTAGGCTGGACTGAAGCTTTCTTT.

This clonotype was observed a handful of times. V is TRBV5-8 and J is TRBJ2-3, with D perhaps TRBD2 (6 bases). CDR1 is SGHTS, CDR2 YDEGEE, per germline. With 0 bases removed from V and 5 bases from J, the gap between germline ends came to 10 bases. The CDR3 extends over 14 amino acids. The CDR3 DNA is TGTGCCAGCAGCTTGGCGGGAGTTTTAGATACGCAGTATTTT. This gives the protein CASSLAGVLDTQYF.

This clonotype was recorded a few times. The chain uses TRBV20-1 and TRBJ1-3; D may be TRBD1 (6 bases). The CDR3 totals 15 residues. Trimming shortened V by 5 bases and J by 0 bases, and 14 bases separated the two germline ends. Germline values: CDR1 DFQATT, CDR2 SNEGSKA (reference sequence). The CDR3 sequence is CSAADSAISGNTIYF. The CDR3 DNA is TGCAGTGCTGCGGACAGTGCGATCTCTGGAAACACCATATATTTT.

The sample holds many counts of this clonotype. V gene TRBV12-3 or TRBV12-4 combines with J gene TRBJ2-7; 7 nucleotides align to TRBD1. Trimming took 5 bases from V and 2 from J; bases not matched to a gene: 6. The CDR3 contains 14 residues. The CDR3 region has the DNA TGTGCCAGCAGTATAAAGACAGGGCCCTACGAGCAGTACTTC. This codes for CASSIKTGPYEQYF.

This clonotype was seen ten or more times. The gene calls are TRBV18 and TRBJ1-2; 8 bases are a match to TRBD1. This CDR3 spans 17 amino acids. Germline V CDR1 and CDR2: KGHSH, LQKENI. The V and J ends lost 2 bases and 6 bases, in that order; junction bases with no gene match: 14. The DNA for the CDR3 is TGTGCCAGCTCACCAGACCTGGGACAGGTACGGGCTCATGGCTACACCTTC. Its translation: CASSPDLGQVRAHGYTF.

In its sample, this clonotype was seen once. The chain is built from TRBV20-1 and TRBJ2-3; TRBD1 matches 7 bases. This CDR3 is 16 amino acids long. V was clipped by 1 base and J by 2 bases; unmatched bases: 9. Germline V lookup: CDR1 DFQATT, CDR2 SNEGSKA (reference sequence). The CDR3 region has the DNA TGCAGTGCTAGAGGTCCAGGGGGAATAATCACAGATACGCAGTATTTT. It codes for CSARGPGGIITDTQYF.

This clonotype occurred many times. V and J are TRBV7-9 and TRBJ1-1, with 7 bases fitting TRBD1. This CDR3 region has 15 residues. Germline loops: CDR1 SEHNR, CDR2 FQNEAQ (reference sequence). Trimming removed 2 bases from V and 1 base from J; junction bases left unmatched: 4. CDR3 sequence reads: CASSLRDRANTEAFF. In nucleotides, the CDR3 is TGTGCCAGCAGCTTACGGGACAGAGCGAACACTGAAGCTTTCTTT.

This clonotype came up a few times. This chain uses TRBV24-1 with TRBJ1-1, with D unresolved. The germline gives CDR1 KGHDR, CDR2 SFDVKD. Trimming cost V 7 bases and J 1 base, with 9 bases left between them. The CDR3 extends over 13 amino acids. The CDR3 loop is CATSTMGNTEAFF. Written as DNA, the CDR3 is TGTGCCACCAGCACTATGGGGAACACTGAAGCTTTCTTT.

The table lists this clonotype with a few counts. As DNA, the CDR3 is TGCAGTGCTAACCAGGGCCGTTTCACAGATACGCAGTATTTT. Translating gives CSANQGRFTDTQYF. This sequence joins TRBV20-1 and TRBJ2-3, with a tentative D call TRBD1 (5 bases). Germline assignment: CDR1 DFQATT and CDR2 SNEGSKA (reference sequence). The CDR3 runs 14 residues. The V and J ends lost 4 bases and 2 bases respectively, with 13 bases between them.

The V gene is TRBV6-1, the J gene TRBJ1-2, with 11 bases fitting TRBD1. The CDR3 loop spans 16 amino acids. The germline V gene encodes CDR1 MNHNS and CDR2 SASEGT. J was trimmed by 8 bases and V by 3 bases; bases with no gene match: 11. This chain's CDR3 is CASSDRTGGASSGYTF. The CDR3 DNA reads TGTGCCAGCAGTGATCGGACAGGGGGCGCTTCTTCCGGCTACACCTTC.

The table lists this clonotype with many counts. The chain couples TRBV3-1 to TRBJ2-7, with TRBD1 matching 7 bases. The CDR3 sequence is 15 residues long. Germline assignment: CDR1 LGHDT and CDR2 YNNKEL (reference sequence). Trimming took 5 bases from V and 9 from J; bases not matched to a gene: 16. CDR3 sequence: CASSLGQPSTLGQYF. CDR3 bases: TGTGCCAGCAGCTTGGGACAGCCAAGTACCCTAGGGCAGTACTTC.

This clonotype appeared a few times. CDR3 in amino acids: CASRKRGEGNQPQHF. In DNA form, the CDR3 reads TGTGCCAGCAGAAAAAGGGGGGAAGGCAATCAGCCCCAGCATTTT. The V gene is TRBV28, the J gene TRBJ1-5; TRBD1 is a possible D gene (6 bases). The CDR3 is 15 amino acids. Germline V gives CDR1 MDHEN, CDR2 SYDVKM. Between the trimmed V and J ends, which lost 6 bases and 2 bases, there was a span of 14 bases.

This clonotype was observed at least ten times. The V gene is TRBV15, the J gene TRBJ2-1; D uncertain. V lost 2 bases and J 10 bases, leaving 15 bases between the germline ends. Germline CDR1 LNHNV, CDR2 YYDKDF (reference sequence). CDR3 length: 14 residues. CDR3 sequence (DNA): TGTGCCACCAGCAGATCCAAGGCTGCCAAGGAGCAGTTCTTC. Translating it yields CATSRSKAAKEQFF.

This clonotype was observed at least ten times. J is TRBJ1-1 and V is TRBV7-9; no clear D gene. V lost 5 bases, J lost 4 bases, and 8 bases lay in between. CDR3 length equals 12 residues. Germline V gene sequence: CDR1 SEHNR, CDR2 FQNEAQ (reference sequence). Here the CDR3 reads CASSPRGTEAFF. The CDR3 DNA is TGTGCCAGCAGCCCCCGGGGCACTGAAGCTTTCTTT.

A few counts support this clonotype. The rearrangement links TRBV20-1 to TRBJ2-1, with D possibly matching TRBD2 (6 bases). V was trimmed by 6 bases and J by 7 bases, leaving 16 bases between them. The CDR3 spans 13 residues. Looked up from germline, CDR1 is DFQATT and CDR2 is SNEGSKA (reference sequence). The CDR3 DNA follows: TGCAGTGCCACGACGGGACTCCCTAATGAGCAGTTCTTC. It is translated as CSATTGLPNEQFF.

This clonotype was seen a handful of times. V gene TRBV10-2 combines with J gene TRBJ2-3; 8 nucleotides align to TRBD2. The germline CDR1 and CDR2 sequences are WSHSY and SAAADI. The V segment lost 9 bases and the J segment 1 base; nucleotides outside the gene matches: 15. CDR3 length: 17 amino acids. CDR3 sequence (DNA): TGCGCCAGTTCCGATCCGGGACTAGATATCCGCACAGATACGCAGTATTTT. This encodes CASSDPGLDIRTDTQYF.

The chain couples TRBV7-9 to TRBJ2-1, with D possibly TRBD1 on 6 matching bases. The germline V and J ends were trimmed by 8 bases and 2 bases, with 16 bases remaining between them. Germline V CDR1 and CDR2: SEHNR, FQNEAQ (reference sequence). The CDR3 is 15 amino acids. The CDR3 here is CASCRGTGPYNEQFF. The DNA for the CDR3 is TGTGCCAGCTGTAGGGGGACGGGTCCCTACAATGAGCAGTTCTTC. The whole variable domain, remainder taken from reference TRBV7-9 and TRBJ2-1, is DTGVSQNPRHKITKRGQNVTFRCDPISEHNRLYWYRQTLGQGPEFLTYFQNEAQLEKSRLLSDRFSAERPKGSFSTLEIQRTEQGDSAMYLCASCRGTGPYNEQFFGPGTRLTVL.

This clonotype has ten or more counts. J is TRBJ2-7 and V is TRBV7-8; weak D call: TRBD1 (7 bases). From germline, CDR1 is SGHVS and CDR2 FQNEAQ. The CDR3 length is 15 residues. V lost 3 bases, J lost 3 bases, and 15 bases lay in between. The DNA of the CDR3 is TGTGCCAGCAGCTTCAGGGGGGCACGAGACTACGAGCAGTACTTC. Protein sequence: CASSFRGARDYEQYF.

In this sample, this clonotype turned up once. The chain recombines TRBV15 with TRBJ2-7, with 8 nucleotides matching TRBD1. V shed 5 bases, J shed 4 bases, and the junction held 7 bases outside the gene matches. This CDR3 has 14 residues. CDR1 is LNHNV and CDR2 is YYDKDF in the germline V gene (reference sequence). The CDR3 coding sequence is TGTGCCACCAGCCCCCGGACAGGGAATTACGAGCAGTACTTC. Its translation is CATSPRTGNYEQYF.